The rows below give T cell receptor beta chains drawn from one sample of a study of Graves' ophthalmopathy and Graves' hyperthyroidism. From the multiplex PCR reads, TCRdb called clonotypes with MiXCR, one entry per CDR3 protein. This repertoire shows a few hundred thousand distinct CDR3 sequences, about 17% found once; its top ten account for 2.4%. The sequenced sample consisted of peripheral blood. These receptors all stem from an adult woman with stable Graves' hyperthyroidism. Both conserved end residues are part of each CDR3.

j_gene	v_gene	CDR3aa
TRBJ2-4	TRBV6-1	CASRRDRKNIQYF
TRBJ2-5	TRBV10-2	CASTPQTGSLAQYF
TRBJ1-1	TRBV7-9	CASAHRGANTEAFF
TRBJ2-3	TRBV13	CASSLGRKRTDTQYF
TRBJ2-7	TRBV11-2	CASSLVQGEQYF
TRBJ1-1	TRBV29-1	CSYRKDMNTEAFF
TRBJ2-2	TRBV27	CASSRTLTGTDNTGEPFF
TRBJ2-5	TRBV25-1	CASSSSRSGSGQETQYF
TRBJ2-7	TRBV6-1	CASIGRAYYEQYF
TRBJ1-1	TRBV28	CASSLLSAATEAFF
TRBJ2-5	TRBV9	CASSVEGETQYF
TRBJ2-2	TRBV4-3	CASSQDPPGELFF
TRBJ1-2	TRBV10-3	CAISDPGGFGYTF
TRBJ2-7	TRBV6-5	CASSYSLDVAVTYEQYF
TRBJ1-2	TRBV12-3/TRBV12-4	CASSLPGQTYGYTF
TRBJ1-2	TRBV27	CASSLGRVNYGYTF
TRBJ2-7	TRBV6-1	CASLDYSYEQYF
TRBJ2-5	TRBV4-1	CASSPEVFRRAEETQYF